The 29 T cell receptor beta chains presented below share a single source sample, sequenced in a study of shared clonotypes between healthy human individuals. This table comes from immunoSEQ multiplex PCR, and its TCRdb copy is limited to in-frame clones, with some not included. Among roughly 1,500,000 clones listed, less than 99% were seen once. The sample taken for sequencing was naive CD4+ T cells sorted from blood. Subset in this sample: CD45RA+ positively selected. Every receptor here comes from a man aged 25-45 years in good health.

As regards this clone: Within the sample, other DNA sequences also encode this same CDR3. The rearrangement links TRBV18 to TRBJ2-2; D not certain. The V end lost 1 base, the J end lost 0 bases, and 6 bases lay between the germline ends. The germline V gene encodes CDR1 KGHSH and CDR2 LQKENI. The CDR3 is 15 residues long. The CDR3 is CASSPLGSNTGELFF. The CDR3 DNA is TGTGCCAGCTCACCACTGGGCTCGAACACCGGGGAGCTGTTTTTT.

In regard to this clone: The sample has other DNA sequences that encode this CDR3 too. CDR3 DNA: TGTGCCAGCAGCTTGGGAGTCAGGAACACTGAAGCTTTCTTT. Amino acid sequence: CASSLGVRNTEAFF. The chain recombines TRBV5-8 with TRBJ1-1, with D unclear. Germline CDR1 is SGHTS and CDR2 is YDEGEE. V was shortened by 0 bases and J by 1 base, with 7 bases between the two germline ends. The CDR3 is made up of 14 amino acids.

This chain joins TRBV7-9 and TRBJ2-5; 8 bases agree with TRBD1. Germline CDR1 reads SEHNR; CDR2 reads FQNEAQ (reference sequence). V shed 5 bases, J shed 5 bases, and the junction held 4 bases outside the gene matches. This CDR3 is 13 amino acids long. The chain's CDR3 is CASSPRGPETQYF. DNA for the CDR3: TGTGCCAGCAGCCCCAGGGGGCCGGAGACCCAGTACTTC. Using reference TRBV7-9 and TRBJ2-5 for the parts outside the CDR3, the full variable domain is DTGVSQNPRHKITKRGQNVTFRCDPISEHNRLYWYRQTLGQGPEFLTYFQNEAQLEKSRLLSDRFSAERPKGSFSTLEIQRTEQGDSAMYLCASSPRGPETQYFGPGTRLLVL.

The rearrangement uses TRBV5-5 and TRBJ2-7, with unresolved D. Germline loops: CDR1 SGHKS, CDR2 YYEKEE (reference sequence). V was shortened by 4 bases and J by 2 bases, with 13 bases between the two germline ends. The CDR3 spans 14 residues. The CDR3 DNA follows: TGTGCCAGCAGCACCGGGCCAATGACCTACGAGCAGTACTTC. It codes for CASSTGPMTYEQYF.

This chain connects TRBV19 to TRBJ2-4, with 7 bases identical to TRBD1. The CDR3 is made up of 14 amino acids. V gave up 3 bases and J gave up 3 bases; unmatched junction bases: 2. Germline lookup yields CDR1 LNHDA and CDR2 SQIVND (reference sequence). The CDR3 here is CASSIGTDKNIQYF. In DNA form, the CDR3 reads TGTGCCAGTAGTATCGGGACAGACAAAAACATTCAGTACTTC.

In the case of this clone: Other DNA sequences of this sample code for an identical CDR3. The chain carries TRBV11-2 and TRBJ2-1; D gene ambiguous. Trimming took off 1 base at V and 9 bases at J, with 4 bases between the two ends. CDR3 length: 11 amino acids. Germline CDR1 is SGHAT and CDR2 is FQNNGV. Here the CDR3 reads CASSLGAEQFF. Written as DNA, the CDR3 is TGTGCCAGCAGCTTAGGAGCTGAGCAGTTCTTC.

This clone was recorded once. Other DNA variants within this sample encode the same CDR3. V is TRBV9 and J is TRBJ2-6; D is undetermined. The CDR3 spans 13 residues. V lost 1 base to trimming and J lost 2 bases, with 1 base between them. CDR1 and CDR2 (germline): SGDLS, YYNGEE. The CDR3 nucleotides read TGTGCCAGCAGCGTAACTGGGGCCAACGTCCTGACTTTC. This codes for CASSVTGANVLTF.

The rearrangement joins TRBV29-1 to TRBJ2-3; 7 bases map to TRBD2. The CDR3 has 14 amino acids. Germline V gives CDR1 SQVTM, CDR2 ANQGSEA. The ends lost 5 bases at V and 0 bases at J; junction bases unmatched: 5. This CDR3 is CSVQSSGSTDTQYF. The CDR3 coding sequence is TGCAGCGTTCAATCTAGCGGTAGCACAGATACGCAGTATTTT.

The chain has TRBV9 and TRBJ1-2, with TRBD1 matching 8 bases. Germline V lookup: CDR1 SGDLS, CDR2 YYNGEE. The V segment lost 1 base and the J segment 8 bases; nucleotides outside the gene matches: 10. The CDR3 runs 15 residues. CDR3 protein: CASSVRVDRAGGYTF. The CDR3 DNA reads TGTGCCAGCAGCGTACGTGTGGACAGGGCTGGCGGCTACACCTTC. The variable domain in full, with the rest retrieved from reference TRBV9 and TRBJ1-2, is DSGVTQTPKHLITATGQRVTLRCSPRSGDLSVYWYQQSLDQGLQFLIQYYNGEERAKGNILERFSAQQFPDLHSELNLSSLELGDSALYFCASSVRVDRAGGYTFGSGTRLTVV.

The chain couples TRBV6-1 to TRBJ2-1; tentative D call: TRBD2 (5 bases). V was cut by 1 base and J by 8 bases, with 21 bases left in between. CDR3 size: 17 residues. Germline CDR1 MNHNS, CDR2 SASEGT. The CDR3 DNA reads as TGTGCCAGCAGTGAAGATGGTCCGGGGTCTCTATCAGATGAGCAGTTCTTC. Its translation: CASSEDGPGSLSDEQFF.

The V and J genes are TRBV7-8 and TRBJ1-2; D is unclear. Germline CDR1 and CDR2: SGHVS and FQNEAQ. This CDR3 has 13 amino acids. Trimming removed 2 bases from V and 1 base from J, with 5 bases in between. The CDR3 is CASSLLHNYGYTF. The DNA for the CDR3 is TGTGCCAGCAGCTTACTACATAACTATGGCTACACCTTC.

The V and J genes are TRBV27 and TRBJ1-5; D ambiguous. The CDR3 loop spans 13 amino acids. CDR1 and CDR2 from the germline V gene are MNHEY and SMNVEV (reference sequence). The germline V and J ends were trimmed by 4 bases and 9 bases, with 13 bases remaining between them. CDR3 nucleotide sequence: TGTGCCAGCAGTTCAACCCGATATGGGCCCCAGCATTTT. Protein sequence: CASSSTRYGPQHF.

The CDR3 sequence is CASSLEATDSYEQYF. The CDR3 DNA reads as TGTGCCAGCAGCTTAGAGGCGACCGACTCCTACGAGCAGTACTTC. This chain uses TRBV7-8 with TRBJ2-7, with unresolved D. Germline values: CDR1 SGHVS, CDR2 FQNEAQ. V shed 1 base and J shed 0 bases, with 10 bases lying between them. The CDR3 has 15 amino acids. The complete variable domain, with remaining parts taken from reference TRBV7-8 and TRBJ2-7, reads GAGVSQSPRYKVAKRGQDVALRCDPISGHVSLFWYQQALGQGPEFLTYFQNEAQLDKSGLPSDRFFAERPEGSVSTLKIQRTQQEDSAVYLCASSLEATDSYEQYFGPGTRLTVT.

V usage is TRBV5-1 and J usage is TRBJ2-1; 12 nucleotides line up with TRBD2. CDR1 and CDR2 (germline): SGHRS, YFSETQ. The CDR3 runs 16 residues. V lost 5 bases to trimming and J lost 9 bases; unmatched junction nucleotides: 12. The chain's CDR3 is CASSPLALAGGSEQFF. The CDR3 nucleotides are TGCGCCAGCAGTCCCCTGGCGCTAGCGGGAGGGAGTGAGCAGTTCTTC.

This sequence joins TRBV5-4 and TRBJ2-1; D not resolved. The CDR3 is made up of 9 amino acids. Trimming took 10 bases from V and 10 from J, leaving 9 bases between them. Per germline, CDR1 SGHNT and CDR2 YYREEE (reference sequence). As DNA, the CDR3 is TGTGCCGTCGGGCGGGAGCAGTTCTTC. Encoded protein: CAVGREQFF. The complete variable domain, with remaining parts taken from reference TRBV5-4 and TRBJ2-1, reads ETGVTQSPTHLIKTRGQQVTLRCSSQSGHNTVSWYQQALGQGPQFIFQYYREEENGRGNFPPRFSGLQFPNYSSELNVNALELDDSALYLCAVGREQFFGPGTRLTVL.

V gene TRBV28 combines with J gene TRBJ2-5; TRBD1 matches 12 bases. This CDR3 contains 16 residues. The ends lost 5 bases at V and 6 bases at J; junction bases unmatched: 10. CDR1 and CDR2 (germline): MDHEN, SYDVKM. The CDR3 DNA reads TGTGCCAGCAGTCCCGCCGGGACAGGGGGCGGAAAGACCCAGTACTTC. It yields the protein CASSPAGTGGGKTQYF.

The J gene is TRBJ2-2, the V gene TRBV10-2, with 8 nucleotides matching TRBD1. Germline trimming cut 6 bases from V and 4 bases from J; bases unmatched to any gene: 7. Germline assignment: CDR1 WSHSY and CDR2 SAAADI. The CDR3 is made up of 15 amino acids. The DNA for the CDR3 is TGCGCCAGCAGGATGGACAGGGCGATCACCGGGGAGCTGTTTTTT. Translation gives CASRMDRAITGELFF.

This clone was found once. The chain recombines TRBV18 with TRBJ2-3; TRBD2 aligns across 7 bases. After removal of 2 bases from V and 7 bases from J, the junction contained 12 bases not matched to a gene. This CDR3 contains 16 residues. Germline V lookup: CDR1 KGHSH, CDR2 LQKENI. In DNA form, the CDR3 reads TGTGCCAGCTCACCAGGGAAGGGAGGGCTCGGCAATACGCAGTATTTT. Amino acid sequence: CASSPGKGGLGNTQYF.

The V call is TRBV28, the J call TRBJ2-1, with TRBD1 identical over 9 bases. In germline, CDR1 is MDHEN, CDR2 SYDVKM. This CDR3 spans 16 amino acids. The trim removed 9 bases at V and 4 bases at J, leaving 13 bases unmatched. The DNA for the CDR3 is TGTGCCAGTACCCTGGCCGGGACAGGGAGTTACAATGAGCAGTTCTTC. The encoded protein is CASTLAGTGSYNEQFF.

Of note for this clone: Other DNA sequences in this specimen translate into the identical CDR3. The chain carries TRBV9 and TRBJ2-1; D remains unclear. Per germline, CDR1 SGDLS and CDR2 YYNGEE. CDR3 length: 14 amino acids. Trimming shortened V by 0 bases and J by 2 bases, and 6 bases separated the two germline ends. CDR3 DNA: TGTGCCAGCAGCGTAGGCGGAGCCTACAATGAGCAGTTCTTC. It yields the protein CASSVGGAYNEQFF. Looking up the rest from reference TRBV9 and TRBJ2-1 gives the full variable domain: DSGVTQTPKHLITATGQRVTLRCSPRSGDLSVYWYQQSLDQGLQFLIQYYNGEERAKGNILERFSAQQFPDLHSELNLSSLELGDSALYFCASSVGGAYNEQFFGPGTRLTVL.

V usage is TRBV15 and J usage is TRBJ1-1; a possible D gene is TRBD1 (6 bases). V dropped 4 bases and J dropped 4 bases, with 19 bases sitting between them. Germline CDR1 reads LNHNV; CDR2 reads YYDKDF (reference sequence). The CDR3 sequence is 16 residues long. CDR3 loop: CATSNLAAGAGTEAFF. The CDR3 DNA follows: TGTGCCACCAGCAACTTGGCGGCGGGGGCCGGCACTGAAGCTTTCTTT.

The V call is TRBV6-1, the J call TRBJ1-1; TRBD1 matches 8 bases. The CDR3 has 12 residues. Germline trimming cut 6 bases from V and 6 bases from J; bases unmatched to any gene: 3. Germline values: CDR1 MNHNS, CDR2 SASEGT. CDR3 DNA: TGTGCCAGCAGACTACAGGGGGCTGAAGCTTTCTTT. Translating gives CASRLQGAEAFF.

The chain combines TRBV4-1 with TRBJ1-3, with unresolved D. V was shortened by 6 bases and J by 2 bases, with 5 bases between the two germline ends. This CDR3 has 12 amino acids. The germline gives CDR1 MGHRA, CDR2 YSYEKL. CDR3 sequence reads: CASRTAGNTIYF. Written as DNA, the CDR3 is TGCGCCAGCAGGACGGCTGGAAACACCATATATTTT.

V gene TRBV6-7 combines with J gene TRBJ2-7, with a tentative D call TRBD2 (5 bases). TRBV6-7 is given ORF status, its function remaining uncertain. CDR3 length: 16 residues. V lost 2 bases and J lost 3, with 17 bases in between. The CDR3 sequence is CASSYGRGARFYEQYF. In DNA, the CDR3 is TGTGCCAGCAGTTACGGTCGGGGTGCCAGATTCTACGAGCAGTACTTC.

The chain recombines TRBV19 with TRBJ1-5; D remains unclear. The CDR3 totals 14 residues. Germline V gene sequence: CDR1 LNHDA, CDR2 SQIVND (reference sequence). Trimming removed 5 bases at V and 0 bases at J, with 8 bases between. CDR3 amino acids: CASSVRNSNQPQHF. The CDR3 nucleotides are TGTGCCAGTAGTGTTAGAAATAGCAATCAGCCCCAGCATTTT.

Only one count was recorded for this clone. The gene calls are TRBV10-3 and TRBJ1-1, with a weak D call TRBD1 (5 bases). The V end was cut by 10 bases, the J end by 2 bases, with 17 bases between. The germline V gene has CDR1 ENHRY and CDR2 SYGVKD. The CDR3 consists of 14 residues. The CDR3 DNA reads as TGTGCCAGCAGCCAATTAACAGGTAACACTGAAGCTTTCTTT. Its translation is CASSQLTGNTEAFF.

The genes are TRBV19 and TRBJ2-7; 7 bases align to TRBD1. Trimming removed 2 bases from V and 7 bases from J; junction bases left unmatched: 5. This CDR3 has 13 amino acids. Germline CDR1 is LNHDA and CDR2 is SQIVND (reference sequence). CDR3 region: CASSIMTGREQYF. The CDR3 bases are TGTGCCAGTAGTATAATGACAGGGCGGGAGCAGTACTTC.

The gene calls are TRBV7-9 and TRBJ2-3; weak D call: TRBD2 (7 bases). Germline V gives CDR1 SEHNR, CDR2 FQNEAQ (reference sequence). The CDR3 extends over 15 amino acids. Trimming cost V 5 bases and J 6 bases, with 18 bases left between them. As DNA, the CDR3 is TGTGCCAGCAGCCCATCTAGGACAGCGGGGGATACGCAGTATTTT. Protein sequence: CASSPSRTAGDTQYF.

The chain recombines TRBV6-1 with TRBJ2-7; D not certain. V lost 4 bases and J 4 bases, leaving 14 bases between the germline ends. The V gene's germline CDR1 is MNHNS and CDR2 SASEGT. This CDR3 spans 14 amino acids. CDR3 nucleotide sequence: TGTGCCAGCAGTGTAGGTCGCCTCCTGTACGAGCAGTACTTC. Translated, it gives CASSVGRLLYEQYF.